What follows are 32 T cell receptor beta chains derived from one specimen sequenced in a study of Ad26.COV2.S vaccination and SARS-CoV-2 variants. Only in-frame clones appear in the TCRdb table, and some are missing; sequencing was by immunoSEQ multiplex PCR. The sample has roughly 350,000 clones, roughly 89% seen once; the top ten hold around 5%. Treatment denoted: 15 to 20 received Ad26.COV2.S at low or high dose, single or two shots; several received placebo; per-sample allocation not given. Material that was analyzed had been drawn on day 63 after the first vaccine or placebo injection. The source was peripheral blood, collected in a trial of Ad26.COV2.S vaccine versus placebo. The receptor set was obtained from a person between 18 and 60 years old who received the Ad26.COV2.S COVID-19 vaccine or a placebo.

This clone appeared many times. The rearrangement links TRBV7-9 to TRBJ1-1, with no clear D. Trimming removed 1 base at V and 3 bases at J, with 18 bases between. The germline gives CDR1 SEHNR, CDR2 FQNEAQ (reference sequence). The CDR3 loop spans 17 amino acids. CDR3 amino acids: CASSLGGTYKADTEAFF. DNA for the CDR3: TGTGCCAGCAGCTTAGGGGGAACATACAAGGCGGACACTGAAGCTTTCTTT.

The V gene is TRBV29-1, the J gene TRBJ2-7; a possible D gene is TRBD2 (6 bases). The CDR3 has 12 residues. CDR1 and CDR2 (germline): SQVTM, ANQGSEA. V was pared by 5 bases and J by 3 bases, with 11 bases between. The DNA of the CDR3 is TGCAGCGTTCGAGCGGGTCTCTACGAGCAGTACTTC. Its translation is CSVRAGLYEQYF.

V gene TRBV6-5 combines with J gene TRBJ1-1; D is uncertain. The CDR3 has 15 residues. Per germline, CDR1 MNHEY and CDR2 SVGAGI. V dropped 0 bases and J dropped 1 base, with 9 bases sitting between them. CDR3 residues: CASSYSLRSNTEAFF. The CDR3 region has the DNA TGTGCCAGCAGTTACTCACTAAGGTCGAACACTGAAGCTTTCTTT.

The chain links TRBV13 to TRBJ2-1; the match to TRBD2 covers 9 bases. V gave up 5 bases and J gave up 2 bases; unmatched junction bases: 7. CDR1 is PRHDT and CDR2 is FYEKMQ in the germline V gene (reference sequence). The CDR3 totals 16 residues. CDR3 in DNA: TGTGCCAGCAGCCTCGGACTAGCGTTTACCTACAATGAGCAGTTCTTC. Encoded protein: CASSLGLAFTYNEQFF.

The rearrangement joins TRBV15 to TRBJ2-7; 9 positions match TRBD1. Trimming cost V 5 bases and J 5 bases; bases outside gene matches: 13. The CDR3 is 16 residues long. From germline, CDR1 is LNHNV and CDR2 YYDKDF (reference sequence). CDR3 nucleotides: TGTGCCACCAGCCCTACAATACAGGGGGCAAGGCACGAGCAGTACTTC. It is translated as CATSPTIQGARHEQYF.

This chain connects TRBV5-5 to TRBJ2-3; 7 bases align to TRBD2. This CDR3 contains 19 residues. CDR1 and CDR2 from the germline V gene are SGHKS and YYEKEE (reference sequence). With 1 base clipped from V and 5 bases from J, the junction kept 19 bases outside the gene matches. CDR3 sequence reads: CASSLLPPRAGAVGDTQYF. In DNA, the CDR3 is TGTGCCAGCAGCTTGTTGCCCCCGCGCGCGGGAGCTGTGGGAGATACGCAGTATTTT.

The chain recombines TRBV5-4 with TRBJ1-2, with TRBD1 matching 7 bases. The germline CDR1 and CDR2 sequences are SGHNT and YYREEE (reference sequence). V dropped 5 bases and J dropped 0; count of bases not matched to a gene: 10. This CDR3 is built from 16 residues. CDR3 nucleotide sequence: TGTGCCAGCAGACCTGATATCGGGACAGCTAACTATGGCTACACCTTC. This translates into CASRPDIGTANYGYTF.

The V gene is TRBV14, the J gene TRBJ1-1; no firm D call. Germline CDR1 reads SGHDN; CDR2 reads FVKESK. CDR3 length: 15 amino acids. V lost 2 bases to trimming and J lost 3 bases, with 13 bases between them. CDR3 amino acids: CASSQQVKADTEAFF. In DNA form, the CDR3 reads TGTGCCAGCAGCCAACAGGTGAAAGCGGACACTGAAGCTTTCTTT.

This chain joins TRBV11-3 and TRBJ2-7; D is perhaps TRBD1 (6 bases). The CDR3 covers 15 residues. CDR1 is SGHNT, CDR2 YENEEA, per germline. The V end lost 2 bases, the J end lost 1 base, and 12 bases lay between the germline ends. In DNA form, the CDR3 reads TGTGCCAGCAGCTTACAGGGGCCGGGTTCCTACGAGCAGTACTTC. Translated: CASSLQGPGSYEQYF.

The genes are TRBV28 and TRBJ1-5; 9 bases are shared with TRBD1. The length of the CDR3 is 19 residues. Germline CDR1 and CDR2: MDHEN and SYDVKM. With 3 bases clipped from V and 2 bases from J, the junction kept 14 bases outside the gene matches. As DNA, the CDR3 is TGTGCCAGCAGTTTCTCCCTGGGACAGGGATATTTCGGCAATCAGCCCCAGCATTTT. As protein: CASSFSLGQGYFGNQPQHF.

The V gene is TRBV7-8, the J gene TRBJ2-3; TRBD2 matches at 8 bases. CDR1 and CDR2 (germline): SGHVS, FQNEAQ. CDR3 length: 16 residues. V trimming: 5 bases; J trimming: 2 bases; junction bases outside the gene matches: 9. This chain's CDR3 is CASSPESGSVTDTQYF. The CDR3 DNA sequence: TGTGCCAGCAGCCCGGAGAGCGGGAGCGTCACAGATACGCAGTATTTT.

The V and J genes are TRBV7-9 and TRBJ2-4, with D possibly called TRBD1 or TRBD2 (5 bases each). This CDR3 comprises 15 residues. Germline CDR1 and CDR2: SEHNR and FQNEAQ (reference sequence). V shed 5 bases and J shed 6 bases, with 17 bases lying between them. The CDR3 sequence: CASSPPGTASNIQYF. The CDR3, as DNA: TGTGCCAGCAGCCCCCCCGGGACCGCATCAAACATTCAGTACTTC.

This sequence joins TRBV27 and TRBJ2-3; 10 nucleotides line up with TRBD2. V lost 5 bases, J lost 14 bases, and 16 bases stayed unmatched. CDR3 length equals 15 residues. Germline V gene lookup returns CDR1 MNHEY and CDR2 SMNVEV (reference sequence). The chain's CDR3 is CASSAGGVLAGRWYF. CDR3 sequence (DNA): TGTGCCAGCAGTGCCGGCGGAGTACTAGCGGGAAGGTGGTATTTT.

The chain employs TRBV4-3 and TRBJ2-1; TRBD1 or TRBD2 may be the D gene (5 bases each). The CDR3 has 15 residues. V shed 0 bases and J shed 9 bases, with 15 bases lying between them. Germline V gene data show CDR1 as LGHNA and CDR2 as YSLEER. CDR3: CASSQDYRTLLEQFF. In DNA form, the CDR3 reads TGCGCCAGCAGCCAAGATTACAGGACTTTACTTGAGCAGTTCTTC.

The chain joins TRBV15 to TRBJ2-7; TRBD1 aligns across 9 bases. CDR1 LNHNV and CDR2 YYDKDF come from the germline V gene (reference sequence). The CDR3 has 16 amino acids. V was pared by 0 bases and J by 2 bases, with 5 bases of the junction left unmatched. Here the CDR3 DNA reads TGTGCCACCAGCAGAGATAGACAGGGGGTGACCTACGAGCAGTACTTC. It encodes CATSRDRQGVTYEQYF.

The chain links TRBV12-3 or TRBV12-4 to TRBJ2-7; D might be TRBD1 (5 bases). V was clipped by 3 bases and J by 2 bases, with 8 bases between them. The CDR3 is 13 residues long. CDR3 coding DNA: TGTGCCAGCAGTTTTCCAGGGCCCTACGAGCAGTACTTC. Its translation is CASSFPGPYEQYF.

V usage is TRBV5-1 and J usage is TRBJ1-2; possible D gene TRBD1, 5 bases. The CDR3 has 15 amino acids. Germline V gives CDR1 SGHRS, CDR2 YFSETQ. Trimming took 0 bases from V and 3 from J, leaving 12 bases between them. The DNA for the CDR3 is TGCGCCAGCAGCTTGGCCGGGCAGGGTGACTATGGCTACACCTTC. This sequence encodes CASSLAGQGDYGYTF.

The rearrangement uses TRBV30 and TRBJ2-2; 8 nucleotides align to TRBD1. The trim removed 4 bases at V and 5 bases at J, leaving 9 bases unmatched. Germline V gives CDR1 GTSNPN, CDR2 SVGIG (reference sequence). This CDR3 comprises 15 residues. The CDR3 region has the DNA TGTGCCTGGAAACGGCAGGGGGCTTCAACCGGGGAGCTGTTTTTT. It yields the protein CAWKRQGASTGELFF.

The rearrangement uses TRBV4-1 and TRBJ2-7; TRBD1 matches at 8 bases. This CDR3 has 18 amino acids. Germline V gene lookup returns CDR1 MGHRA and CDR2 YSYEKL. V lost 2 bases to trimming and J lost 4 bases; unmatched junction nucleotides: 16. The CDR3 protein is CASSQRSYRQGRLYEQYF. The CDR3 nucleotides read TGCGCCAGCAGCCAAAGATCCTATAGACAGGGGAGGTTGTACGAGCAGTACTTC.

The rearrangement joins TRBV9 to TRBJ1-2; D is unresolved. Germline V gives CDR1 SGDLS, CDR2 YYNGEE. The CDR3 sequence is 14 residues long. Trimming removed 0 bases from V and 4 bases from J, with 10 bases in between. The CDR3 reads CASSVGPGAYGYTF. CDR3 DNA sequence: TGTGCCAGCAGCGTAGGGCCGGGAGCCTATGGCTACACCTTC.

The chain combines TRBV28 with TRBJ2-5; D remains ambiguous. CDR1 is MDHEN, CDR2 SYDVKM, per germline. V was trimmed by 4 bases and J by 7 bases, leaving 16 bases between them. The CDR3 runs 14 residues. CDR3: CASSSPGFARTQYF. The DNA of the CDR3 is TGTGCCAGCAGTTCCCCCGGTTTCGCGAGGACCCAGTACTTC.

Concerning this clone: A clone one base away is much larger, so this may be a read error. Other DNA sequences in this sample translate to the same CDR3. The genes are TRBV5-1 and TRBJ2-7; D is unresolved. Germline CDR1 reads SGHRS; CDR2 reads YFSETQ. This CDR3 is 13 amino acids long. The V end lost 0 bases, the J end lost 2 bases, and 6 bases lay between the germline ends. CDR3 DNA: TGCGCCAGCAGCTTGGCTGGTACCTACGAGCAGTACTTC. The encoded protein is CASSLAGTYEQYF.

The CDR3 DNA is TGTGCCAGCAGCTTGGGGGGCGACAGGGGGAGAGACGAGCAGTACTTC. Its translation is CASSLGGDRGRDEQYF. The J gene is TRBJ2-7, the V gene TRBV5-4; 9 nucleotides line up with TRBD1. V lost 0 bases to trimming and J lost 5 bases; unmatched junction nucleotides: 9. CDR3 size: 16 residues. CDR1 and CDR2 from the germline V gene are SGHNT and YYREEE (reference sequence).

With respect to this clone: A far more abundant clone sits one base away, making this likely a read error. V gene TRBV7-8 combines with J gene TRBJ2-7; the D is unclear. Deletions cut 2 bases from V and 3 bases from J, with 2 bases between. Per the germline V gene, CDR1 is SGHVS and CDR2 is FQNEAQ. This CDR3 has 11 amino acids. CDR3 DNA: TGTGCCAGCAGCTTATACTACGAGCAGTACTTC. Residues: CASSLYYEQYF.

This chain uses TRBV9 with TRBJ2-1; TRBD2 might be the D (5 bases). CDR3 length equals 14 residues. Trimming cost V 3 bases and J 8 bases, with 15 bases left between them. Germline V gene sequence: CDR1 SGDLS, CDR2 YYNGEE. CDR3 bases: TGTGCCAGCAGCGATGGGTCTAGCAACCATGAGCAGTTCTTC. Protein sequence: CASSDGSSNHEQFF.

The chain has TRBV4-3 and TRBJ1-1, with D possibly being TRBD1 (6 bases). The CDR3 runs to 15 residues. V lost 0 bases to trimming and J lost 4 bases, with 12 bases between them. CDR1 LGHNA and CDR2 YSLEER come from the germline V gene. Here the CDR3 reads CASSQDRGVSTEAFF. The CDR3 DNA sequence: TGCGCCAGCAGCCAAGACAGGGGAGTTAGCACTGAAGCTTTCTTT.

The chain carries TRBV30 and TRBJ1-4, with a possible D match to TRBD1 (6 bases). Germline loops: CDR1 GTSNPN, CDR2 SVGIG (reference sequence). This CDR3 contains 16 residues. Trimming removed 0 bases from V and 6 bases from J, with 17 bases in between. The DNA for the CDR3 is TGTGCCTGGAGTGTACCCTTAACAGGGACGGATGAAAAACTGTTTTTT. This codes for CAWSVPLTGTDEKLFF. The whole variable domain, filled in from reference TRBV30 and TRBJ1-4, reads SQTIHQWPATLVQPVGSPLSLECTVEGTSNPNLYWYRQAAGRGLQLLFYSVGIGQISSEVPQNLSASRPQDRQFILSSKKLLLSDSGFYLCAWSVPLTGTDEKLFFGSGTQLSVL.

This chain connects TRBV27 to TRBJ2-4, with 7 nucleotides matching TRBD2. V was pared by 7 bases and J by 7 bases, with 13 bases of the junction left unmatched. The CDR3 contains 15 residues. Germline V CDR1 and CDR2: MNHEY, SMNVEV (reference sequence). The CDR3 bases are TGTGCCAGCAAAAGGAACGGGGGGTCAGGGAACATTCAGTACTTC. Protein: CASKRNGGSGNIQYF.

The chain joins TRBV30 to TRBJ1-1; D gene uncertain. Trimming cost V 4 bases and J 4 bases, with 13 bases left between them. Germline CDR1 is GTSNPN and CDR2 is SVGIG (reference sequence). This CDR3 contains 13 residues. In DNA form, the CDR3 reads TGTGCCTGGACTAGGCAGTCGACCACTGAAGCTTTCTTT. Translated: CAWTRQSTTEAFF.

The gene calls are TRBV19 and TRBJ2-7; D uncertain. Trimming left V 5 bases short and J 6 bases short, with 8 bases between. This CDR3 is built from 11 residues. The germline CDR1 and CDR2 sequences are LNHDA and SQIVND (reference sequence). The CDR3 region has the DNA TGTGCCAGTAGTCAAGGGTCCGAGCAGTACTTC. Its translation: CASSQGSEQYF.

The chain uses TRBV14 and TRBJ2-7; D tentatively fits TRBD1 or TRBD2 (5 bases each). The germline V gene has CDR1 SGHDN and CDR2 FVKESK. The length of the CDR3 is 14 residues. Deletions cut 4 bases from V and 7 bases from J, with 17 bases between. DNA for the CDR3: TGTGCCAGCAGCCCGGGACGTTATTTAGAGGAGCAGTACTTC. Translation gives CASSPGRYLEEQYF. Using reference TRBV14 and TRBJ2-7 for the parts outside the CDR3, the full variable domain is EAGVTQFPSHSVIEKGQTVTLRCDPISGHDNLYWYRRVMGKEIKFLLHFVKESKQDESGMPNNRFLAERTGGTYSTLKVQPAELEDSGVYFCASSPGRYLEEQYFGPGTRLTVT.

The V call is TRBV4-1, the J call TRBJ2-7; 9 nucleotides match TRBD2. With 1 base clipped from V and 6 bases from J, the junction kept 7 bases outside the gene matches. Germline V lookup: CDR1 MGHRA, CDR2 YSYEKL. This CDR3 has 15 amino acids. The CDR3 region is CASSQVLAGITEQYF. The DNA for the CDR3 is TGCGCCAGCAGCCAAGTCCTAGCGGGAATTACCGAGCAGTACTTC.